This is a list of T cell receptor beta chains from one sample in a study of T cell responses to AZD1222 COVID-19 vaccine. Assay used: immunoSEQ multiplex PCR; TCRdb lists only in-frame clones, some missing. The sample includes 150,000 to 200,000 clones, 85% to 95% of them seen just once. This sample comprised peripheral blood, obtained on day 0 of AZD1222 vaccination. The receptor set was obtained from an adult in good health. Both conserved end residues are part of each CDR3. Fields, in order: V gene, D gene, J gene, clone size, CDR3 DNA, CDR3 protein. The D gene is left open where the match is weak. Size values are once, few and many counts, or a class for expanded clones, and some rows have none.

TRBV3-1/TRBV3-2	.	TRBJ1-4	once	TGTGCCAGCAGTCCGAACTCCGCCCTTCGAAAGGAAAAACTGTTTTTT	CASSPNSALRKEKLFF
TRBV6-6	.	TRBJ1-4	.	TGTGCCAGCAGCTACCTCGCAACTAATGAAAAACTGTTTTTT	CASSYLATNEKLFF
TRBV6-5	.	TRBJ2-6	once	TGTGCCAGCGGCACAATCTCTGGGGCCAACGTCCTGACTTTC	CASGTISGANVLTF
TRBV18	TRBD1	TRBJ1-1	.	TGTGCCAGCTCACCACCGGACAGGGGGCTTCACACTGAAGCTTTCTTT	CASSPPDRGLHTEAFF
TRBV6-2/TRBV6-3	TRBD1	TRBJ1-6	.	TGTGCCAGCAGTCGCGGACAGGGTCGGAATTCACCCCTCCACTTT	CASSRGQGRNSPLHF
TRBV19	.	TRBJ1-2	.	TGTGCCAGTGCCCCTTCCCGTACAGAGCGCTACACCTTC	CASAPSRTERYTF
TRBV7-2	TRBD2	TRBJ2-1	.	TGTGCCAGCAGCTCCCCGCGGGGGAACAATGAGCAGTTCTTC	CASSSPRGNNEQFF
TRBV3-1/TRBV3-2	.	TRBJ1-2	.	TGTGCCAGCAGTCCTCTGGGGGCCGCCAACTATGGCTACACCTTC	CASSPLGAANYGYTF
TRBV6-5	.	TRBJ1-1	.	TGTGCCAGCAGTCACAGCGACCTGAACACTGAAGCTTTCTTT	CASSHSDLNTEAFF
TRBV18	.	TRBJ2-5	.	TGTGCCAGCTCACCCTTTGAAAACGTACAAGAGACCCAGTACTTC	CASSPFENVQETQYF
TRBV21-1	.	TRBJ1-1	.	TGTGCCAGCAGCAAAGAAGCTGTTGTGCGGGCTCAGAACACTGAAGCTTTCTTT	CASSKEAVVRAQNTEAFF
TRBV11-1	.	TRBJ1-1	.	TGTGCCAGCAGCCCCCGCCCCCGGGGTGAAGCTTTCTTT	CASSPRPRGEAFF
TRBV19	.	TRBJ1-4	.	TGTGCCAGTAAATCGTCCGGAGTTGCAACTAATGAAAAACTGTTTTTT	CASKSSGVATNEKLFF
TRBV2	TRBD2	TRBJ2-5	.	TGTGCCAGCAGTGATCCGACTAGCGGGAGGGCCCTCCTGGAGACCCAGTACTTC	CASSDPTSGRALLETQYF
TRBV27	.	TRBJ1-4	.	TGTGCCAGCAGTTTAAATAGGGCGCCAGGGAGTTATTATAAACTGTTTTTT	CASSLNRAPGSYYKLFF
TRBV6-5	.	TRBJ1-6	.	TGTGCCAGCAGTTACCAACCCTTCGGGACATCACCCCTCCACTTT	CASSYQPFGTSPLHF
TRBV5-1	.	TRBJ2-7	.	TGCGCCAGCTTGGGGGATTTGGGGGGTCACCACGAGCAGTACTTC	CASLGDLGGHHEQYF
TRBV24-1	.	TRBJ1-2	.	TGTGCCACCAGTGAGGCCGCTAACTATGGCTACACCTTC	CATSEAANYGYTF
TRBV2	.	TRBJ1-1	.	TGTGCCAGCGATCCCTTAACAGGGATTACTGAAGCTTTCTTT	CASDPLTGITEAFF
TRBV13	.	TRBJ1-3	.	TGTGCCAGCAGCCCGGAGGTTGCCTCTTACGGAAACACCATATATTTT	CASSPEVASYGNTIYF
TRBV11-2	.	TRBJ2-6	few	TGTGCCAGCAGCTTAGCGGTTATACGGTTCTCTGGGGCCAACGTCCTGACTTTC	CASSLAVIRFSGANVLTF
TRBV14	.	TRBJ1-2	.	TGTGCCAGCAGCCAAGGATCGGGACGGATCTATGGCTACACCTTC	CASSQGSGRIYGYTF
TRBV12-3/TRBV12-4	.	TRBJ1-5	.	TGTGCCAGCAGTTTCACGGATCAGCCCCAGCATTTT	CASSFTDQPQHF
TRBV5-1	TRBD2	TRBJ2-5	.	TGCGCCAGCAGCTTACCTAGCGGGGGGGCTCAGGAGACCCAGTACTTC	CASSLPSGGAQETQYF
TRBV6-6	.	TRBJ1-6	.	TGTGCCAGCAGTTACTCAGGGGATAATTCACCCCTCCACTTT	CASSYSGDNSPLHF
TRBV7-6	.	TRBJ2-7	.	TGTGCCAGCAGCCTGGGTGGGGATAGCTCCTACGAGCAGTACTTC	CASSLGGDSSYEQYF
TRBV25-1	TRBD1	TRBJ1-1	.	TGTGCCAGCAGTGATTGGACAGGTCCTAACACTGAAGCTTTCTTT	CASSDWTGPNTEAFF
TRBV7-2	.	TRBJ1-1	.	TGTGCCAGCAGCTACGGGGTGGAATGGGGCACTGAAGCTTTCTTT	CASSYGVEWGTEAFF
TRBV7-6	TRBD2	TRBJ2-7	.	TGTGCCAGCAGCTTAGGGACTAGCGGGAGGGCGGTTTTGTACGAGCAGTACTTC	CASSLGTSGRAVLYEQYF
TRBV5-6	.	TRBJ2-7	.	TGTGCCAGCAGCCTAGTTGGGGGGACATCGACCTACGAGCAGTACTTC	CASSLVGGTSTYEQYF
TRBV11-3	.	TRBJ2-1	.	TGTGCCAGCAGCCAGCACGGGGGGCAGTTAAATGAGCAGTTCTTC	CASSQHGGQLNEQFF
TRBV25-1	TRBD1	TRBJ1-5	.	TGTGCCAGCAGTGAAGCAGGGGGCGCGGGTCAGCCCCAGCATTTT	CASSEAGGAGQPQHF
TRBV28	.	TRBJ1-4	.	TGTGCCAGCAGTAGCCCTCCGGGGTATAATGAAAAACTGTTTTTT	CASSSPPGYNEKLFF
TRBV12-3/TRBV12-4	.	TRBJ1-5	.	TGTGCCAGCAGTTTAGCGCTCGTAAAGCCCCAGCATTTT	CASSLALVKPQHF
TRBV10-3	.	TRBJ1-1	once	TGTGCCATCAGAAAAGAACAGAGGAACACTGAAGCTTTCTTT	CAIRKEQRNTEAFF
TRBV2	.	TRBJ1-1	.	TGTGCCAGCACCTATGAGGTACCAGAAGCTTTCTTT	CASTYEVPEAFF
TRBV4-1	TRBD2	TRBJ2-1	.	TGCGCCAGCAGCCAAGTGACTAGCGGGAGGGGCAATGAGCAGTTCTTC	CASSQVTSGRGNEQFF
TRBV19	TRBD2	TRBJ2-7	.	TGTGCCAGTAGCTTGGGACTAGCGGGAGTATACGAGCAGTACTTC	CASSLGLAGVYEQYF
TRBV10-2	TRBD1	TRBJ1-5	.	TGCGCCACCTCAGGGGGCCGGGGCAATCAGCCCCAGCATTTT	CATSGGRGNQPQHF
TRBV9	TRBD1	TRBJ1-1	.	TGTGCCAGCAGCGTAAGGGGGGACAGGGCGAACACTGAAGCTTTCTTT	CASSVRGDRANTEAFF
TRBV27	.	TRBJ2-3	.	TGTGCCAGCAGTTTAGTTACCGGCACAGATACGCAGTATTTT	CASSLVTGTDTQYF
TRBV7-9	.	TRBJ1-3	.	TGTGCCAGCAGCTTAGTAGAAAGGGGTGGAAACACCATATATTTT	CASSLVERGGNTIYF
TRBV19	TRBD1	TRBJ2-7	.	TGTGCCAGTAGTATGCAGGGGGTCGGCGAGCAGTACTTC	CASSMQGVGEQYF
TRBV1	.	TRBJ2-7	once	TGCACCAGCAGCCGTTCCCCCCAACGGGCCGAGGGTTACGAGCAGTACTTC	CTSSRSPQRAEGYEQYF
TRBV30	.	TRBJ1-1	.	TGTGCCTGGAGTGAGGTTTCTGAAGCTTTCTTT	CAWSEVSEAFF